Sequencing of this T cell receptor (beta chain) was carried out in a study of blood T cell repertoires in COVID-19. Turning to the study itself: Acute and convalescent COVID-19 samples came from the United States, Italy and Spain. Sources were T cells, B-cell-depleted T cells, or PBMCs; the material itself was cDNA or gDNA.

Original methodology: Amplified reference gene primers provided the basis for estimating nucleated cell counts. This table comes from immunoSEQ multiplex PCR, and its TCRdb copy is limited to in-frame clones, with some not included. Clonal size and the V and J genes are those of that table, whereas D and trimming came from the DNA. The repertoire holds 80,000 to 95,000 clones, 70% to 90% seen once, with roughly 14% in the top ten. The germline V gene has CDR1 SGHNT and CDR2 YYREEE (reference sequence). This CDR3 has 16 amino acids. Losses at the gene ends were 3 bases for V and 0 bases for J; bases not matched to a gene: 8.

Material: peripheral blood. This TCR was recovered from a woman in her 70s with acute or convalescent COVID-19. The chain carries TRBV5-4 and TRBJ2-5; 7 bases are shared with TRBD2. The CDR3 coding sequence is TGTGCCAGCAGCTCTCGTCGGGGACTAAACCAAGAGACCCAGTACTTC. Translated: CASSSRRGLNQETQYF.